This T cell receptor (beta chain) was identified during a study of CD8 T cells in ankylosing spondylitis. Study findings and constraints: For ankylosing spondylitis blood, a TCR beta motif of seven to nine highly homologous variants appeared characteristic.

Molecular-barcoded quantitative 5'-RACE produced these TCR beta libraries. TCRdb redid the calling of the 5' RACE reads with MiXCR, one entry per CDR3 protein. The table lists 700,000 or so distinct CDR3 sequences, roughly 19% of them singletons. To note about this clonotype: Its antigen is unknown.

Source material: blood, either unsorted or a sorted T cell fraction (not recorded which). The sequence was obtained from a male donor with ankylosing spondylitis.

As DNA, the CDR3 is TGCAGTGCTAGAGCAGGGCTGCGATCACCCCTCCACTTT. Protein sequence: CSARAGLRSPLHF. This chain joins TRBV20-1 and TRBJ1-6; tentatively, D is TRBD1 (5 bases). Germline CDR1 reads DFQATT; CDR2 reads SNEGSKA (reference sequence). Trimming cost V 1 base and J 10 bases, with 11 bases left between them. There are 13 residues in the CDR3.